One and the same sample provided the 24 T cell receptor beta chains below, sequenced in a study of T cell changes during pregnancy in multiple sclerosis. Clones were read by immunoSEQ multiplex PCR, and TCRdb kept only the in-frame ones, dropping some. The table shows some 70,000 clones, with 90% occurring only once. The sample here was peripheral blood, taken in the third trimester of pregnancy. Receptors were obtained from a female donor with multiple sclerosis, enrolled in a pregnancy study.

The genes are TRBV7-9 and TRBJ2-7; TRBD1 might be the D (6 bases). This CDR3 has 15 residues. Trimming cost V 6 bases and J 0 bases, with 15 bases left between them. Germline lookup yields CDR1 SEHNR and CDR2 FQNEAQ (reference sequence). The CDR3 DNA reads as TGTGCCAGCAGTAAAACCGGGACAAACTCCTACGAGCAGTACTTC. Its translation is CASSKTGTNSYEQYF.

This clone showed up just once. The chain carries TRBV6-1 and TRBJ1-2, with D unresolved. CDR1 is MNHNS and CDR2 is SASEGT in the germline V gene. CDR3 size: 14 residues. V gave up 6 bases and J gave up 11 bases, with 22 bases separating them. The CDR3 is CASSDTQAVGSYTF. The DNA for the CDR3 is TGTGCCAGCAGCGATACCCAAGCTGTGGGCTCTTACACCTTC.

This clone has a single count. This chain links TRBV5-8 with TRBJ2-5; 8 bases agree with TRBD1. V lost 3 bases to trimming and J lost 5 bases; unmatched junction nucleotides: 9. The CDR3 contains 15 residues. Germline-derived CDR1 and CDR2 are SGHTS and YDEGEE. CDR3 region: CASSSGDRSSETQYF. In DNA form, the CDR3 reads TGTGCCAGCAGCTCAGGGGACAGGTCCTCGGAGACCCAGTACTTC. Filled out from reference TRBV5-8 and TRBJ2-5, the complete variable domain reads EAGVTQSPTHLIKTRGQQATLRCSPISGHTSVYWYQQALGLGLQFLLWYDEGEERNRGNFPPRFSGRQFPNYSSELNVNALELEDSALYLCASSSGDRSSETQYFGPGTRLLVL.

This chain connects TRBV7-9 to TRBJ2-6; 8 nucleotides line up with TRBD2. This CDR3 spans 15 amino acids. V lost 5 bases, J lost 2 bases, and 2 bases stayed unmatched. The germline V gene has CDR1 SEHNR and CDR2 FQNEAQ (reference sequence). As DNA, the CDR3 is TGTGCCAGCAGCCCGACTAGCGCTGGGGCCAACGTCCTGACTTTC. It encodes CASSPTSAGANVLTF.

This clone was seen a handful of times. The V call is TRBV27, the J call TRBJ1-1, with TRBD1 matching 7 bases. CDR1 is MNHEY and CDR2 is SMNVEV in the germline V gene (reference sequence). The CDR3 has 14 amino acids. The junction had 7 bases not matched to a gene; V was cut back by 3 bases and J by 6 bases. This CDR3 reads CASSFRTGVAEAFF. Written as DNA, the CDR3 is TGTGCCAGCAGTTTCAGAACAGGGGTTGCTGAAGCTTTCTTT.

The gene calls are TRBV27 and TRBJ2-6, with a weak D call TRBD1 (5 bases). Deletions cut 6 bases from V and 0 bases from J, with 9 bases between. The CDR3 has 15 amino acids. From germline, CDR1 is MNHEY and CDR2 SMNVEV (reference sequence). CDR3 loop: CASRTVSSGANVLTF. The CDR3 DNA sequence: TGTGCCAGCAGGACAGTTAGCTCTGGGGCCAACGTCCTGACTTTC.

CDR3 in DNA: TGCGCCAGCAGCCAGGGCCCCACTGAATCCTACGAGCAGTACTTC. It specifies CASSQGPTESYEQYF. The gene calls are TRBV4-1 and TRBJ2-7, with D unclear. The germline V gene has CDR1 MGHRA and CDR2 YSYEKL. The CDR3 spans 15 residues. Trimming pared 3 bases from V and 1 base from J, leaving 13 bases between.

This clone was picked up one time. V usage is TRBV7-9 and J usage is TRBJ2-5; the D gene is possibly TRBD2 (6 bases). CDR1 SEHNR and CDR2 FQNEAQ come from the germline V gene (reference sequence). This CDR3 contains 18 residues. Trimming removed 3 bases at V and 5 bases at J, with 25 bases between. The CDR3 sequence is CASSFLGSKFGGLETQYF. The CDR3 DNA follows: TGTGCCAGCAGCTTTCTGGGTAGCAAGTTTGGGGGACTGGAGACCCAGTACTTC.

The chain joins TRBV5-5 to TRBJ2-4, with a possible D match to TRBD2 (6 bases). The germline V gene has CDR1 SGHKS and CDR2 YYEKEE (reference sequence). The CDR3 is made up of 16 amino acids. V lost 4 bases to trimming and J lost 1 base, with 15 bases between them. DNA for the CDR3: TGTGCCAGCAGCGATCAGGTCAGCGGGGCCAAAAACATTCAGTACTTC. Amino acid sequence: CASSDQVSGAKNIQYF.

Here the CDR3 reads CAIRRTDTEKLFF. CDR3 DNA sequence: TGTGCCATCCGTAGGACAGACACTGAAAAACTGTTTTTT. The chain joins TRBV10-3 to TRBJ1-4; tentatively, D is TRBD1 (6 bases). This CDR3 comprises 13 residues. Germline V CDR1 and CDR2: ENHRY, SYGVKD. The ends were cut back, 8 bases at V and 7 bases at J, with 14 bases in the middle.

The CDR3 DNA reads TGTGCCAGTACCCCTTTTGCCACTCGAAGGGGGCTTCGTGAAAAACTGTTTTTT. This gives the protein CASTPFATRRGLREKLFF. This sequence joins TRBV19 and TRBJ1-4; 7 nucleotides agree with TRBD1. J gave up 7 bases and V 7 bases, and 21 bases lay outside the gene matches. This CDR3 has 18 amino acids. Germline-derived CDR1 and CDR2 are LNHDA and SQIVND (reference sequence).

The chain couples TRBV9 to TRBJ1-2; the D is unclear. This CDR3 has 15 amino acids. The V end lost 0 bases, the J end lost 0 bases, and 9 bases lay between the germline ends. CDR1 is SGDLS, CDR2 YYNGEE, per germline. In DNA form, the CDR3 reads TGTGCCAGCAGCGTAGGGCCATCGCCTAACTATGGCTACACCTTC. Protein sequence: CASSVGPSPNYGYTF.

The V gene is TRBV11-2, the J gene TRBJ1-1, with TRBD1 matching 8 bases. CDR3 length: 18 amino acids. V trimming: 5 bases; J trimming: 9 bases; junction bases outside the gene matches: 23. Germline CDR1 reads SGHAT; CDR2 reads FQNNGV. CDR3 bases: TGTGCCAGCAGCCTCTCCCCCCCCCACAGGACAGGGTTCGGTAAAGCTTTCTTT. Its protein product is CASSLSPPHRTGFGKAFF.

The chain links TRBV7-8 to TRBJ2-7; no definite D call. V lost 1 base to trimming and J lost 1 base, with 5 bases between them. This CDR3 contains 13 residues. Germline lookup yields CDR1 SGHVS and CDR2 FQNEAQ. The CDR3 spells CASSLDRSYEQYF. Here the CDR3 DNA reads TGTGCCAGCAGCTTAGACAGATCCTACGAGCAGTACTTC.

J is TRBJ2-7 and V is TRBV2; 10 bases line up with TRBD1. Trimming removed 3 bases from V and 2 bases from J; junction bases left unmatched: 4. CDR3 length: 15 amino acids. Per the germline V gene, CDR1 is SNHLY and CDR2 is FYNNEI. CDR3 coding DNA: TGTGCCAGCAGTGAGGAGGACAGGGGGACCTACGAGCAGTACTTC. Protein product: CASSEEDRGTYEQYF. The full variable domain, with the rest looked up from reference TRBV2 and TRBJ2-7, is EPEVTQTPSHQVTQMGQEVILRCVPISNHLYFYWYRQILGQKVEFLVSFYNNEISEKSEIFDDQFSVERPDGSNFTLKIRSTKLEDSAMYFCASSEEDRGTYEQYFGPGTRLTVT.

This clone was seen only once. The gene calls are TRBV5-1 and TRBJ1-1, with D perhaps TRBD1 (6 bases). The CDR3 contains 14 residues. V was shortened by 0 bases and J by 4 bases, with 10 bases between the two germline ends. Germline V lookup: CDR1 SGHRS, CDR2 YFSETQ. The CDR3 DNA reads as TGCGCCAGCAGCTTGGTGGGAGGGGGCACTGAAGCTTTCTTT. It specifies CASSLVGGGTEAFF.

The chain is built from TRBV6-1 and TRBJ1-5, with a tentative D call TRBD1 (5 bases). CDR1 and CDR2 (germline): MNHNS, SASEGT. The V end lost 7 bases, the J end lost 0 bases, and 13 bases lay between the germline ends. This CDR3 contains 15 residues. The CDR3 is CASTPTGDSNQPQHF. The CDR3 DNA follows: TGTGCCAGCACCCCCACGGGGGATAGCAATCAGCCCCAGCATTTT.

CDR3 DNA: TGTGCCAGCACGGAGATACAGGCAACTAATGAAAAACTGTTTTTT. Residues: CASTEIQATNEKLFF. The rearrangement links TRBV6-1 to TRBJ1-4; possible D gene TRBD1, 5 bases. The V gene lost 7 bases and the J gene lost 0 bases, with 12 bases spanning the gap. Germline lookup yields CDR1 MNHNS and CDR2 SASEGT. CDR3 length: 15 residues.

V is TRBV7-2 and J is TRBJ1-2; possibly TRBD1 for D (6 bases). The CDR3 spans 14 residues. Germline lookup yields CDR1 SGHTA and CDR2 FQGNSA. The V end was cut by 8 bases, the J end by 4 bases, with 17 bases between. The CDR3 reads CASWGRNIGYGYTF. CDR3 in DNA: TGTGCCAGCTGGGGGCGGAACATAGGCTATGGCTACACCTTC.

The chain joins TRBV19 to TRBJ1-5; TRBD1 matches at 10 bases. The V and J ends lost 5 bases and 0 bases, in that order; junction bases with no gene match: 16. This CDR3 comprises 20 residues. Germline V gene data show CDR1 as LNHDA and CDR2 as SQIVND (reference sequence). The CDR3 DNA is TGTGCCAGTAGTCATAGGCGCCGGGACAGGGGAGAGGGTAGCAATCAGCCCCAGCATTTT. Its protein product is CASSHRRRDRGEGSNQPQHF.

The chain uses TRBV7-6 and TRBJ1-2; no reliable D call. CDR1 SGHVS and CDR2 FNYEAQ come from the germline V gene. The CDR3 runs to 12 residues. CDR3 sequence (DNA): TGTGCTATACAGCTTACTAACTATGGCTACACCTTC. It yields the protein CAIQLTNYGYTF. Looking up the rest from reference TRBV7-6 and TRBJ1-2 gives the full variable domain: GAGVSQSPRYKVTKRGQDVALRCDPISGHVSLYWYRQALGQGPEFLTYFNYEAQQDKSGLPNDRFSAERPEGSISTLTIQRTEQRDSAMYRCAIQLTNYGYTFGSGTRLTVV.

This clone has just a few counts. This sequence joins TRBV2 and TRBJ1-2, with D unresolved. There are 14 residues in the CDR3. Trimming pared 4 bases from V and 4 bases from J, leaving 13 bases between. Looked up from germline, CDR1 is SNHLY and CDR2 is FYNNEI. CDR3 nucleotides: TGTGCCAGCAGTGGCCTGGCTGGGCCCTATGGCTACACCTTC. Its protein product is CASSGLAGPYGYTF.

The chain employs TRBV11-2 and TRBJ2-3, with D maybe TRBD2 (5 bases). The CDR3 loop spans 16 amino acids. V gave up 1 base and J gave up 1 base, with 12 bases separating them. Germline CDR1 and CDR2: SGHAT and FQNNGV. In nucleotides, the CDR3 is TGTGCCAGCAGCTTAGGAGGGAATCGAGGCACAGATACGCAGTATTTT. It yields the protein CASSLGGNRGTDTQYF.

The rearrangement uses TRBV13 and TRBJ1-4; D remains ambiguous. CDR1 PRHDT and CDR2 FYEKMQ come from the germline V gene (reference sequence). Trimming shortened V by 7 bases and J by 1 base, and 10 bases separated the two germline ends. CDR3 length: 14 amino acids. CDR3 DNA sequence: TGTGCCAGCACCCTACGGTTAACTAATGAAAAACTGTTTTTT. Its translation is CASTLRLTNEKLFF.